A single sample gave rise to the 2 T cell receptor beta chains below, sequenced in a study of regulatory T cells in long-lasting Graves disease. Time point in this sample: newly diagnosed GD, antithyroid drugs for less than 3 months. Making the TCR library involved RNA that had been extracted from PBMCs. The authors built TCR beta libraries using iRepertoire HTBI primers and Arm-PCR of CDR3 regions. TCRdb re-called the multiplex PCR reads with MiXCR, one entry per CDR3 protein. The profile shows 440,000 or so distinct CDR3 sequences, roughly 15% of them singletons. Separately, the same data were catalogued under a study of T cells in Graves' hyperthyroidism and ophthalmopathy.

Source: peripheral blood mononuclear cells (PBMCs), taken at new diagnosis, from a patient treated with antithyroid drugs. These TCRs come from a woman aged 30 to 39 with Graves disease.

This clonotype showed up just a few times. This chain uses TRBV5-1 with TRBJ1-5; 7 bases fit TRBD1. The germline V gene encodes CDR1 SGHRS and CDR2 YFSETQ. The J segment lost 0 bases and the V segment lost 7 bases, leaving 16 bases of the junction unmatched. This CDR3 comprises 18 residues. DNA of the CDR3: TGCGCCAGCCGACCTATTGACAGGGTCGCGTATAGCAATCAGCCCCAGCATTTT. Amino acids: CASRPIDRVAYSNQPQHF.

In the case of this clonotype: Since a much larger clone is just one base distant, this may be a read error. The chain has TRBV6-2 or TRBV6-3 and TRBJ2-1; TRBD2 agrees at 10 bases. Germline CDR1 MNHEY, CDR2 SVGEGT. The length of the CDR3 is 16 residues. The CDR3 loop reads CASRPLAGSSHNEQFF. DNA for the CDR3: TGTGCCAGCAGGCCACTAGCGGGGAGCTCCCACAATGAGCAGTTCTTC.